The clone carrying this T cell receptor beta chain was seen only a few times. Its antigen is as yet unknown. MiXCR, applied by TCRdb to the 5' RACE reads, yields one record per CDR3 protein. Here the sample spans about 350,000 distinct CDR3 sequences, approximately 10% being singletons. The sample is drawn from a study of T cells after yellow fever vaccination. Background on the study: Low-cell-number fractions were prepared with SMART-Seq v4 Ultra Low Input.

General observations from the study: Boosting was followed by the reappearance of most primary-vaccination clones (around 95% CD4, more than 70% CD8). Just a small share of clonotypes turned up in the CD4 compartment as well as the CD8 compartment.

V was pared by 1 base and J by 5 bases, with 11 bases between. CDR3 length equals 14 residues. Per the germline V gene, CDR1 is KGHSH and CDR2 is LQKENI. The sample was PBMCs, taken on the day of the first yellow fever vaccination. This sequence joins TRBV18 and TRBJ2-5; D is undetermined. This receptor was identified in a man aged 18 to 29 who received the YFV17D yellow fever vaccine. CDR3 in amino acids: CASSPRSGVETQYF. CDR3 DNA: TGTGCCAGCTCACCACGTTCTGGGGTGGAGACCCAGTACTTC.